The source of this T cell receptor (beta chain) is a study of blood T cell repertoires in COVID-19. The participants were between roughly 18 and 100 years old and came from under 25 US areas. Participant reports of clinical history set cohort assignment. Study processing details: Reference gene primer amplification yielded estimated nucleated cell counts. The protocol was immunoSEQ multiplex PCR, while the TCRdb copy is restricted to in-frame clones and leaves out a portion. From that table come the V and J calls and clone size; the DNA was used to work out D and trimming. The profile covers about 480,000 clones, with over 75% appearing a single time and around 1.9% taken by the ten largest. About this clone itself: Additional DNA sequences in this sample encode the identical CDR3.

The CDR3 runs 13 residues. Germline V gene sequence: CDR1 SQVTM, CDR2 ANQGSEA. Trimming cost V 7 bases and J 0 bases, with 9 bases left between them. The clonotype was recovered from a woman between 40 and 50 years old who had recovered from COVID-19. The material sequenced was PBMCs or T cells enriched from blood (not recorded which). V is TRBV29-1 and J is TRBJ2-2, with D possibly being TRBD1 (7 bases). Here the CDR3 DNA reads TGCAGCGGCGGGACAGCGAACACCGGGGAGCTGTTTTTT. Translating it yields CSGGTANTGELFF.